The rows below give T cell receptor beta chains drawn from one sample of a study of response to subunit inactivated influenza vaccine. Using its own MiXCR run on the RT-PCR reads, TCRdb lists one record per CDR3 protein. This table has 500,000 to 550,000 distinct CDR3 sequences, approximately 7.6% appearing once. This specimen consisted of PBMCs from blood, obtained around 25 months after vaccination. Receptors originate from a man between 50 and 69 years old who received an inactivated influenza vaccine. Both conserved end residues are part of each CDR3. Each record gives: V gene, D gene, J gene, clone size, CDR3 protein, CDR3 DNA. D genes are given only for firm matches. The size field is filled for only some rows; it gives once, few, many or a size class.

>TRBV4-2|-|TRBJ2-2|many
CASSQARGGELFF
TGTGCCAGCAGCCAAGCGAGAGGCGGGGAGCTGTTTTTT
>TRBV28|-|TRBJ2-2|-
CASSLGRGSNTGELFF
TGTGCCAGCAGTTTAGGCAGGGGATCGAACACCGGGGAGCTGTTTTTT
>TRBV7-2|-|TRBJ2-7|-
CASSLPPSEQYF
TGTGCCAGCAGCTTACCCCCCTCCGAGCAGTACTTC
>TRBV5-1|TRBD1|TRBJ1-5|-
CASSPQGIQDNQPQHF
TGCGCCAGCAGCCCACAGGGGATTCAAGACAATCAGCCCCAGCATTTT
>TRBV18|-|TRBJ2-1|-
CASSPQTGDNEQFF
TGTGCCAGCTCACCACAGACGGGGGACAATGAGCAGTTCTTC
>TRBV5-1|TRBD1|TRBJ1-1|many
CASSLDRGGTTEAFF
TGCGCCAGCAGCCTTGACAGGGGAGGAACAACTGAAGCTTTCTTT
>TRBV9|TRBD2|TRBJ2-7|-
CASSVGGTSFYEQYF
TGTGCCAGCAGCGTAGGCGGGACTAGCTTTTACGAGCAGTACTTC
>TRBV6-5|TRBD2|TRBJ2-7|many
CASSTSGRGDYEQYF
TGTGCCAGCAGTACTAGCGGGAGAGGGGACTACGAGCAGTACTTC
>TRBV5-1|-|TRBJ2-2|few
CASSAGLSRPGELFF
TGCGCCAGCAGCGCCGGACTTAGTCGGCCCGGGGAGCTGTTTTTT
>TRBV12-3/TRBV12-4|-|TRBJ2-1|-
CASSQGTGTSSYNEQFF
TGTGCCAGCAGTCAGGGGACGGGGACAAGCTCCTACAATGAGCAGTTCTTC
>TRBV28|-|TRBJ2-3|-
CASRTRITDTQYF
TGTGCCAGCAGGACGAGGATCACAGATACGCAGTATTTT
>TRBV4-1|-|TRBJ1-4|-
CASSQGWRDEKLFF
TGCGCCAGCAGCCAAGGGTGGAGGGATGAAAAACTGTTTTTT
>TRBV9|-|TRBJ1-6|few
CASSVVGENSPLHF
TGTGCCAGCAGCGTAGTCGGGGAGAATTCACCCCTCCACTTT
>TRBV6-5|TRBD1|TRBJ2-3|many
CASSSTGTGTDTQYF
TGTGCCAGCAGTTCAACCGGGACAGGCACAGATACGCAGTATTTT
>TRBV5-1|-|TRBJ1-4|few
CASSGSTGSNEKLFF
TGCGCCAGCAGCGGATCCACAGGGAGTAATGAAAAACTGTTTTTT